This TCR beta chain comes out of a study of T-cell memory formation after mild COVID-19. Study overall: Largely donor-specific sequence clusters came from a couple of donors. Findings and caveats of the study: The CD4+ clones that contracted clustered mainly within CM and EM, and the CD8+ clones concentrated in EMRA. Cross-reactive memory seemingly joined, as some responding clones were found in pre-infection memory.

CDR3 length equals 16 residues. After removal of 5 bases from V and 5 bases from J, the junction contained 14 bases not matched to a gene. Germline CDR1 reads MNHEY; CDR2 reads SMNVEV (reference sequence). As for this clonotype: What it binds is not known.

TCRdb re-called the 5' RACE reads through MiXCR, storing one row per CDR3 protein. The sample has around 130,000 distinct CDR3 sequences; approximately 6.3% are singletons. Material: PBMCs or a T cell subset sorted from them (not recorded which). The chain couples TRBV27 to TRBJ1-1; 7 bases fit TRBD1. The TCR sequence derives from an adult woman who had mild COVID-19 (a few samples of this study predate the infection). Cell type and time point are not known. CDR3 sequence: CASSVGTEWVKTEAFF. The CDR3, as DNA: TGTGCCAGCAGTGTCGGGACAGAATGGGTAAAAACTGAAGCTTTCTTT.